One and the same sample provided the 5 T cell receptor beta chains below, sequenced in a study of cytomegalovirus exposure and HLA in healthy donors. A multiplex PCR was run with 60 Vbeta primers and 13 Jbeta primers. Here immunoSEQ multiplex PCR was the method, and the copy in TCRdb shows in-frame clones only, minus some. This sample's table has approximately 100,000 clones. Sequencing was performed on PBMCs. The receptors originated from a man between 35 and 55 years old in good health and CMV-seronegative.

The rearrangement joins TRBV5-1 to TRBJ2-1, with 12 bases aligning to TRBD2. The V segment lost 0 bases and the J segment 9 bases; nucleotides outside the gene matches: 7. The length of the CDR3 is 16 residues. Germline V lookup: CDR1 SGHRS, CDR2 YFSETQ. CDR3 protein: CASSLEASGRAVEQFF. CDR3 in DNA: TGCGCCAGCAGCTTGGAGGCTAGCGGGAGGGCGGTTGAGCAGTTCTTC.

For the CDR3, the DNA is TGTGCCAGCAGTCCCCAGGGGGGCGCGAAGACCCAGTACTTC. This translates into CASSPQGGAKTQYF. The chain joins TRBV27 to TRBJ2-5; possibly TRBD1 for D (7 bases). Trimming took off 5 bases at V and 6 bases at J, with 16 bases between the two ends. CDR1 MNHEY and CDR2 SMNVEV come from the germline V gene (reference sequence). The CDR3 is made up of 14 amino acids.

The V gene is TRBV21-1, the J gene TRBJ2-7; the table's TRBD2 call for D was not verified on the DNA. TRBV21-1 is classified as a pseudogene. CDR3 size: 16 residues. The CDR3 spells CASSSGLAGGSYEQYF. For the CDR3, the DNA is TGTGCCAGCAGCAGCGGACTAGCGGGAGGGTCCTACGAGCAGTACTTC.

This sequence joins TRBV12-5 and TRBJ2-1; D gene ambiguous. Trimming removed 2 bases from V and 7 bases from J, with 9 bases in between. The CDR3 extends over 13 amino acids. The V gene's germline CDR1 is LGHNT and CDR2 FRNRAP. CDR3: CASGLSEANEQFF. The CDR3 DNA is TGTGCTAGTGGTTTGTCAGAGGCGAATGAGCAGTTCTTC.

The CDR3: CASSPTGAVGTEAFF. The DNA of the CDR3 is TGCGCCAGCAGCCCTACAGGGGCTGTGGGCACTGAAGCTTTCTTT. The V call is TRBV4-1, the J call TRBJ1-1, with 7 bases identical to TRBD1. This CDR3 comprises 15 residues. CDR1 is MGHRA and CDR2 is YSYEKL in the germline V gene. The V segment lost 4 bases and the J segment 4 bases; nucleotides outside the gene matches: 9.